This T cell receptor (beta chain) was sequenced during a study of cytomegalovirus exposure and HLA in healthy donors (TCRdb year 2017). Broadly, across the study: An earlier analysis of 550 to 700 of the donors reported about 250 Gb of sequence data and 100 million to 130 million unique TCR beta sequences from 150 million to 200 million T cells. Typing coverage differed by locus: A, B, C, DRB1 and DQB1 were typed in about 620-640 donors, DQA1 in approximately 520, DPA1 in some 610, and DPB1 in approximately 450. A later analysis re-analyzed previously published TCR beta repertoires from about 730 donors and added high-resolution HLA genotyping to study TCR occurrence patterns. On average, around 200,000 unique TCR beta nucleotide sequences were sequenced per donor among 300 to 500 genotyped donors of the cohort, with 15% to 20% of those sequences being non-productive. Approximately 330 gigabases of sequencing data and around 88 million unique TCR sequences made up an early release that covered approximately 620 HLA-typed donors. Roughly 5 DR-DQ haplotypes were handled as single units for association and clustering, since linkage in the cohort was strong. In a later genetic analysis, genome-wide SNP genotypes for about 55% of the roughly 700 donors were used, and that subset was treated as a discovery cohort. HLA typing covered class I and class II loci at four-digit resolution. In an earlier analysis of roughly 600 of the donors, high-throughput TCR beta sequencing was used to judge whether each TCR beta V gene segment behaved as functional or pseudogenic. The aim of the study was to test whether cataloging public T cell receptors could identify signatures of past pathogen exposure. Donor age, sex, ethnicity and CMV serostatus were compiled alongside the repertoire data. All discovery cohort repertoires had been generated using a single sequencing platform. Using immunosequencing, the study profiled T cell repertoires from 666 subjects and related those repertoires to cytomegalovirus serostatus. In the later analysis, no new phenotypic data were used to find candidate immune exposures; instead, reliance was placed on TCR beta sequences and their occurrence across donors. The genetic ancestry cluster associated with self-reported Caucasian donors included over 80% of the 398 genotyped donors. In addition to the first cohort of roughly 700 subjects, a separate validation cohort of under 150 different subjects was used. To predict cytomegalovirus infection status, the study brought together high-throughput TCR immunosequencing, statistical association of individual TCRs with disease status, and machine learning.

The germline V gene specifies MDHEN as CDR1 and SYDVKM as CDR2. The CDR3 has 14 amino acids, counting the end cysteine and phenylalanine. The kept DNA is CDR3 alone, 42 bases in frame from the first base. V is reduced by 5 bases and J by 4 bases, leaving a spacing of 15 bases between them. Libraries were prepared through the immunoSEQ multiplex PCR assay. The multiplex PCR relied on a mix of 60 forward primers for TCR Vbeta segments and 13 reverse primers for TCR Jbeta segments. The CDR3 region of rearranged TCR beta genes was amplified from genomic DNA by a multiplex PCR assay. The amplified TCR beta libraries were sequenced on the Illumina HiSeq System as 87-base-pair reads. Concerning the study's data processing: A later analysis counted about 80 million unique TCR beta chains across the 670 or so repertoires, and some 11 million of these chains were shared by at least two donors. A nearest-neighbor algorithm error-corrected the raw reads and collapsed the reads into unique sequences, merging closely related sequences to remove PCR and sequencing errors. CDR3 sequences were aligned to IMGT reference sequences to assign V, D and J gene segments. For a sequence to be retained, a match of at least six nucleotides was required to both a V gene segment and a J gene segment. Rearrangements were called productive when the CDR3 lacked stop codons and stayed in frame with V and J; all others were non-productive. CDR3 was defined according to IMGT convention as the region running from the second conserved V-encoded cysteine to the conserved J-encoded phenylalanine. The earlier analysis of 587 of the donors excluded sequences that lacked an unambiguous match to a single V gene segment. In an earlier analysis of approximately 610 of the donors, V segments were called functional above 56.7% productive rearrangements and were called segregating when the between-donor standard deviation exceeded 5%. To diagnose cytomegalovirus status from the catalog of TCR beta chain sequences, a statistical classification framework was built. V and J gene assignment, in a later analysis, came from comparing TCR nucleotide sequences with IMGT/GENE-DB human TR gene sequences. A later analysis assigned CDR3 sequences and most-parsimonious VDJ recombination scenarios with the TCRdist pipeline. A later analysis defined each TCR beta chain by its CDR3 amino acid sequence plus V-gene family, and excluded reads lacking a unique V-gene family. To address suspected cross-contamination and a sequencing artifact, a later analysis removed under 600 highly shared, low-generation-probability nucleotide sequences. A later analysis calculated a clonal expansion index for each public chain from normalized within-repertoire ranks of inferred template counts. In a later analysis, generation probabilities were computed using a VDJ recombination model fitted to out-of-frame rearrangements, and the results were checked against IGoR. Hypergeometric tests were used in a later analysis to score TCR-TCR, TCR-HLA and TCR-CMV co-occurrence, with a repertoire-size bias correction applied to the TCR pairs. A later analysis estimated false discovery rates by permuting HLA or CMV assignments 20 times. In a later analysis, co-occurring TCRs were grouped with DBSCAN, and TCRdist sequence similarity was added when clustering was performed within HLA-allele-positive subsets. Repertoires with fewer than 30,000 or more than 120,000 public chains were left out of co-occurrence clustering, as were several repertoires with anomalous nucleotide sharing. Held by TCRdb, this immuneACCESS table contains in-frame sequences only and omits some clones. Under half of the omission traces to an unresolved V gene where checked; the cause of the rest is unknown. The V and J calls and clone size were taken over from that table, and D and trimming were inferred from the DNA. The sample table records under 200,000 clones; about 80% of these occur just once. Jointly, the top ten make up 1.3% of the sample.

Results and caveats for the whole study, not just this receptor: A further reported finding was that TCR beta sequences accurately predicted the HLA-A and HLA-B alleles for most subjects in the first cohort. Immune exposure information for the cohort was limited to CMV serostatus. Compared with equally common non-associated chains, HLA-associated TCR beta chains in a later analysis were more clonally expanded and had lower generation probabilities. While some public TCRs were present in many individuals, most TCR sequences turned up only very rarely across donors. Because counts were too low, approximately 15 rarely observed V segments, including chromosome 9 orphons, were excluded from the earlier analysis of several hundred of the donors. The study gave a list of over 150 TCR beta chains associated with cytomegalovirus. This cohort had only TCR beta chains sequenced, and the lack of alpha or paired-chain data limited which features could be detected. Correlated functional status among segregating V segments might reflect linkage disequilibrium, but an unknown experimental factor could not be ruled out. According to a later analysis, TCR association rates differed among HLA loci, with DRB1 alleles showing the most associated TCRs and HLA-C alleles showing the fewest. An earlier analysis of roughly 570 of the donors showed that most TCR beta V segments appeared in productive rearrangements either about 90% or about 30% of the time, which broadly matched IMGT annotations. In a later genetic analysis, a missense DCLRE1C variant was associated with V-gene and J-gene trimming of TCR beta chains, and the association was replicated in an independent cohort. Compared with the approximately 670-donor mean, donors in an Asian-associated ancestry cluster had fewer N-insertions in productive TCRs, according to a later genetic analysis. A few of the identified cytomegalovirus-associated TCR beta chains were confirmed in vitro to be specific for cytomegalovirus antigens. The classifier was reported to diagnose cytomegalovirus status with high specificity and sensitivity in both the original cohort and the validation cohort. When HLA alleles, especially DR and DQ, strongly co-occurred, TCR associations were difficult to assign to individual alleles. Some IMGT-functional V segments, including TRBV6-2 and TRBV6-3, could not be told apart with the 87-base-pair reads, so those segments were excluded. Because some donors lacked HLA typing at each locus, the association tests relied only on the typed subset. The presence/absence analyses assumed that sequencing depth was roughly uniform across donors, and that assumption may not be true. Several of the top co-occurrence clusters appeared to be linked to parvovirus B19, influenza, CMV and Epstein-Barr virus, according to a later analysis. A later analysis found that most CMV-associated TCR beta chains appeared HLA-restricted, with HLA associations seemingly driven largely by CMV exposure. A later analysis associated 16,951 TCR beta sequences with specific HLA alleles at a false discovery rate of 0.05. The authors suggested that the approach could potentially be extended to other disease states and immunological phenotypes. A group of highly shared sequence variants was considered likely to be a technical artifact of the sequencing pipeline.

The cohort consisted of 650 to 700 healthy bone marrow donors. At the time of sampling, every cohort member was nominally healthy, though immune exposures that went unrecorded were likely present. The donor was CMV seronegative and belonged to the group of around 400 seronegative cohort members. Each donor provided a peripheral blood sample, and peripheral blood mononuclear cells were used for TCR beta sequencing. The Qiagen DNeasy Blood Extraction Kit was used to extract genomic DNA from the blood cell samples. Only one count was recorded for this clone. What this receptor recognizes is not known. One base away there is no much larger clone; base qualities are not given.

The rearranged segments are TRBV28 and TRBJ2-7, with a weak D call of TRBD1 (6 bases match). Sequencing input: PBMCs. The sequence was collected from a young man in good health and CMV-seronegative. The CDR3 is CASSIQGFGYEQYF. In nucleotide form, the sequence is TGTGCCAGCAGTATACAGGGATTTGGGTACGAGCAGTACTTC.